This TCR beta chain was captured by sequencing in a study of OX40 agonist ivuxolimab in advanced cancers. Germline V gene sequence: CDR1 MNHEY, CDR2 SMNVEV (reference sequence). This CDR3 has 15 residues. Trimming took off 2 bases at V and 4 bases at J, with 14 bases between the two ends. The method was immunoSEQ multiplex PCR; TCRdb's version includes in-frame clones alone and lacks a portion of them. In the table there are roughly 77,000 clones, just under 95% of which are singletons. The rearrangement joins TRBV27 to TRBJ1-2; D perhaps matches TRBD1 (5 bases). The sequencing here drew on CD4+ or CD8+ T cells sorted from blood, taken in a trial of the OX40 agonist ivuxolimab. The clonotype originates from an adult with an advanced solid tumor such as melanoma, head and neck, liver or kidney cancer. DNA for the CDR3: TGTGCCAGCAGTTTAGGGCAGGGAGGTTTCTATGGCTACACCTTC. Protein: CASSLGQGGFYGYTF.